Shown below are 23 T cell receptor beta chains from a single sample sequenced in a study of T cells in women clearing cervical HPV infection. Some clones are missing from TCRdb's copy, which holds only in-frame ones; the method was immunoSEQ multiplex PCR. The listing contains around 30,000 clones. Sequencing used blood buffy coat. The source of these receptors is a woman aged 18 to 69 with a cervical HPV16 infection that either progressed to CIN3+ or cleared (not recorded which).

In regard to this clone: The read gets to within 3 residues of the CDR3 end, and the germline J gene fills in the rest. J is TRBJ1-6 and V is TRBV20-1, with TRBD1 identical over 9 bases. CDR1 and CDR2 from the germline V gene are DFQATT and SNEGSKA (reference sequence). The CDR3 has 16 residues. V was pared by 6 bases and J by 10 bases, with 16 bases of the junction left unmatched. The CDR3: CSAKRTTGTGKSPLHF. Partial CDR3 DNA: TGCAGTGCCAAACGGACTACCGGGACAGGGAAGTCACCC.

About this clone itself: The read terminates 3 residues ahead of where the CDR3 ends, so the germline J gene completes it. The chain couples TRBV7-2 to TRBJ1-2; TRBD1 aligns across 9 bases. V dropped 0 bases and J dropped 0; count of bases not matched to a gene: 2. CDR1 SGHTA and CDR2 FQGNSA come from the germline V gene. There are 16 residues in the CDR3. CDR3 sequence: CASSLAGQGANYGYTF. The CDR3 DNA, read in part, is TGTGCCAGCAGCTTAGCGGGACAGGGCGCTAACTATGGC.

Notes on this clone: The read falls 3 residues short of the CDR3 end, and the missing part is taken from the germline J gene. The chain combines TRBV5-1 with TRBJ1-4; the D gene is possibly TRBD1 (6 bases). The CDR3 is made up of 14 amino acids. Germline values: CDR1 SGHRS, CDR2 YFSETQ. V was clipped by 7 bases and J by 0 bases, with 10 bases between them. CDR3 loop: CASGGGATNEKLFF. The sequenced part of the CDR3 DNA is TGCGCCAGCGGAGGGGGTGCAACTAATGAAAAA.

Concerning this clone: The read halts 3 residues ahead of the CDR3 end, with the missing end drawn from the germline J gene. V usage is TRBV20-1 and J usage is TRBJ2-1, with D unresolved. Trimming took 5 bases from V and 4 from J, leaving 12 bases between them. Germline CDR1 is DFQATT and CDR2 is SNEGSKA (reference sequence). There are 13 residues in the CDR3. CDR3 loop: CSASVKNYNEQFF. The covered CDR3 bases are TGCAGTGCTTCGGTAAAAAATTACAATGAG.

With respect to this clone: The CDR3 end lies 3 residues beyond the end of the read and is filled in from the germline J gene. This chain uses TRBV18 with TRBJ2-4; no reliable D call. CDR3 length: 13 amino acids. Germline CDR1 and CDR2: KGHSH and LQKENI. CDR3 residues: CASSPDPAYGQYF. The sequenced part of the CDR3 DNA is TGTGCCAGCTCACCAGATCCTGCCTATGGT.

Of note for this clone: Sequencing ends 3 residues short of the CDR3 end; the germline J gene provides the rest. The J gene is TRBJ1-2, the V gene TRBV29-1; TRBD1 might be the D (5 bases). Trimming cost V 6 bases and J 5 bases, with 16 bases left between them. Germline-derived CDR1 and CDR2 are SQVTM and ANQGSEA. This CDR3 is built from 13 residues. The covered CDR3 bases are TGCAGCGTCTTATGGCCAGGGCGTTATGGC. Amino acids: CSVLWPGRYG. The whole CDR3 region reads CSVLWPGRYGYTF. Full variable domain (outside the CDR3, taken from reference TRBV29-1 and TRBJ1-2): SAVISQKPSRDICQRGTSLTIQCQVDSQVTMMFWYRQQPGQSLTLIATANQGSEATYESGFVIDKFPISRPNLTFSTLTVSNMSPEDSSIYLCSVLWPGRYGYTFGSGTRLTVV.

The CDR3: CASSLGDRALLTNEKLFF. The sequenced CDR3 bases are TGTGCCAGCAGCTTAGGGGACAGGGCCCTCTTAACTAATGAAAAA. The chain links TRBV7-8 to TRBJ1-4; 9 nucleotides agree with TRBD1. The read is 3 residues too short to cover the CDR3 end, so that end is filled in from the germline J gene. Germline CDR1 SGHVS, CDR2 FQNEAQ. After removal of 1 base from V and 1 base from J, the junction contained 7 bases not matched to a gene. This CDR3 comprises 18 residues.

To note about this clone: From the germline J gene comes the end of the CDR3, since the read stops 3 residues before it. This chain connects TRBV12-5 to TRBJ1-1, with a weak D call TRBD1 (6 bases). Germline V gene lookup returns CDR1 LGHNT and CDR2 FRNRAP. The CDR3 is made up of 17 amino acids. V lost 3 bases to trimming and J lost 0 bases, with 17 bases between them. The chain's CDR3 is CASGFPRTAILNTEAFF. Incomplete CDR3 DNA: TGTGCTAGTGGTTTCCCGAGGACAGCTATCCTGAACACTGAA.

About this clone itself: The read falls 3 residues short of the CDR3 end, and the missing part is taken from the germline J gene. The chain combines TRBV19 with TRBJ1-1, with 8 bases matching TRBD1. Germline CDR1 LNHDA, CDR2 SQIVND (reference sequence). CDR3 size: 15 residues. CDR3 sequence reads: CASSIQGASYNEAFF. CDR3 bases read: TGTGCCAGTAGTATACAGGGGGCGTCCTACAATGAG.

As regards this clone: An end of the junction differs from the germline gene, which may be a read error. The read gets to within 3 residues of the CDR3 end, and the germline J gene fills in the rest. Other DNA sequences from this sample encode an identical CDR3 as well. V is TRBV18 and J is TRBJ1-3; 8 bases are shared with TRBD1. Per the germline V gene, CDR1 is KGHSH and CDR2 is LQKENI. The CDR3 runs to 16 residues. The covered CDR3 bases are TGTGCCAGCTCGGGGACAGGACCTAGCTCTGGAAACACG. This gives the protein CASSGTGPSSGNT. The whole CDR3 sequence reads CASSGTGPSSGNTIYF.

On this clone: The read ends 3 residues early relative to the CDR3; the germline J gene fills the gap. The gene calls are TRBV5-1 and TRBJ1-6; D may be TRBD1 (5 bases). In germline, CDR1 is SGHRS, CDR2 YFSETQ. The CDR3 is 14 amino acids. The V and J ends lost 3 bases and 8 bases respectively, with 12 bases between them. The DNA read from the CDR3 is TGCGCCAGCAGCTCCGGGACTTATGATTCACCC. This sequence encodes CASSSGTYDSP. The whole CDR3 sequence reads CASSSGTYDSPLHF.

Worth noting for this clone: The CDR3 extends 3 residues past the end of the read, so its final part is completed from the germline J gene. The chain combines TRBV12-3 or TRBV12-4 with TRBJ1-2; 9 bases agree with TRBD1. The CDR3 is 15 residues long. The DNA read from the CDR3 is TGTGCCAGCAGTTCATGGGACAGGGTGGAAGCCGGC. This gives the protein CASSSWDRVEAG. The full CDR3 sequence reads CASSSWDRVEAGYTF.

The CDR3 spells CASSLQGNLQDTQYF. CDR3 DNA, as far as it was read: TGTGCCAGCAGCTTACAGGGGAATTTACAAGATACG. The chain is built from TRBV7-6 and TRBJ2-3, with D possibly being TRBD1 (6 bases). The CDR3 end lies 3 residues beyond the end of the read and is filled in from the germline J gene. Germline V CDR1 and CDR2: SGHVS, FNYEAQ. This CDR3 region has 15 residues. The V and J ends lost 2 bases and 5 bases respectively, with 14 bases between them.

In regard to this clone: The observed sequence ends 3 residues before the CDR3 terminus, with the missing tail filled in from the germline J gene. The chain carries TRBV2 and TRBJ2-3, with 7 bases aligning to TRBD1. CDR1 SNHLY and CDR2 FYNNEI come from the germline V gene. This CDR3 is built from 14 residues. The CDR3 reads CASSGTGLNQPQYF. CDR3 DNA (partial): TGTGCCAGCAGTGGGACAGGACTCAATCAGCCG.

To note about this clone: The read ends 3 residues before the CDR3 terminus; that terminus is restored from the germline J gene. This chain joins TRBV18 and TRBJ1-1; TRBD1 is a possible D gene (5 bases). CDR3 size: 15 residues. Germline V gene sequence: CDR1 KGHSH, CDR2 LQKENI. Deletions cut 2 bases from V and 3 bases from J, with 13 bases between. CDR3 sequence: CASSPTVGGDTEAFF. The DNA read from the CDR3 is TGTGCCAGCTCACCAACCGTGGGGGGGGACACTGAA.

In the case of this clone: The CDR3 end lies 3 residues beyond the end of the read and is filled in from the germline J gene. V and J are TRBV10-2 and TRBJ2-2; D is possibly TRBD1 (5 bases). V gave up 6 bases and J gave up 0 bases, with 11 bases separating them. Germline assignment: CDR1 WSHSY and CDR2 SAAADI. The CDR3 length is 15 residues. CDR3 region: CASSEDSANTGELFF. The CDR3 bases that were read are TGCGCCAGCAGCGAAGACAGCGCGAACACCGGGGAG.

As concerns this clone: The read comes to an end 3 residues before the CDR3 does, leaving the germline J gene to fill in the end. The rearrangement joins TRBV5-1 to TRBJ2-3; TRBD1 aligns across 7 bases. This CDR3 contains 15 residues. Germline V gene sequence: CDR1 SGHRS, CDR2 YFSETQ. The V segment lost 2 bases and the J segment 3 bases; nucleotides outside the gene matches: 6. Partial CDR3 DNA: TGCGCCAGCAGCTTAAACAGGGGAGCAACAGATACG. Residues: CASSLNRGATDT. The whole CDR3 sequence reads CASSLNRGATDTQYF.

For this clone: Read sequence stops 3 residues before the CDR3 end, and the germline J gene provides the missing end. The chain combines TRBV5-8 with TRBJ2-3; 7 positions match TRBD2. The trim removed 8 bases at V and 6 bases at J, leaving 12 bases unmatched. In germline, CDR1 is SGHTS, CDR2 YDEGEE. The CDR3 is 14 residues long. The chain's CDR3 is CASAGGSPLDTQYF. The sequenced part of the CDR3 DNA is TGTGCCAGTGCCGGGGGGAGCCCCCTGGATACG.

To note about this clone: The junction departs from the called germline gene at one end, perhaps through a read error. With the read ending 3 residues before the CDR3 end, the germline J gene is used to fill in that end. Other nucleotide sequences in the sample specify the same CDR3. The genes are TRBV19 and TRBJ1-3; D possibly corresponds to TRBD1 (5 bases). The CDR3 has 16 residues. Germline lookup yields CDR1 LNHDA and CDR2 SQIVND (reference sequence). The sequenced CDR3 bases are TGTGCCAGTAGTATCCAGGGCAATCTCGTTGCGAACACG. As protein: CASSIQGNLVANT. The complete CDR3 protein is CASSIQGNLVANTIYF. Drawing the rest from reference TRBV19 and TRBJ1-3, the complete variable domain is DGGITQSPKYLFRKEGQNVTLSCEQNLNHDAMYWYRQDPGQGLRLIYYSQIVNDFQKGDIAEGYSVSREKKESFPLTVTSAQKNPTAFYLCASSIQGNLVANTIYFGEGSWLTVV.

Note on this clone: At one of its ends the junction is not consistent with the germline gene, which may arise from a read error. Other DNA variants within this sample encode the same CDR3. CDR3 sequence: CASSPSDGGNTIYF. The CDR3 bases that were read are TGTGCCAGCAGCCCTAGCGACGGGGGAAACACT. The chain recombines TRBV7-8 with TRBJ1-3; tentatively, D is TRBD1 (5 bases). The CDR3 end lies 3 residues beyond the end of the read and is filled in from the germline J gene. The CDR3 extends over 14 amino acids. CDR1 SGHVS and CDR2 FQNEAQ come from the germline V gene.

CDR3 residues: CASSLGGDRGSYGYTF. The sequenced part of the CDR3 DNA is TGTGCCAGCAGCTTAGGGGGGGACAGGGGATCCTATGGC. The chain joins TRBV7-6 to TRBJ1-2; 10 positions agree with TRBD1. The CDR3 goes on 3 residues after the read ends, and that part is filled in from the germline J gene. The CDR3 covers 16 residues. CDR1 SGHVS and CDR2 FNYEAQ come from the germline V gene. Losses at the gene ends were 1 base for V and 4 bases for J; bases not matched to a gene: 6.

Points on this clone: From the germline J gene comes the end of the CDR3, since the read stops 3 residues before it. The chain couples TRBV5-1 to TRBJ1-1, with 9 nucleotides matching TRBD1. Germline V lookup: CDR1 SGHRS, CDR2 YFSETQ. J gave up 7 bases and V 3 bases, and 10 bases lay outside the gene matches. The CDR3 length is 15 residues. CDR3 loop: CASSSRPGTGIEAFF. Partial CDR3 DNA: TGCGCCAGCAGCTCCAGACCCGGGACAGGGATTGAA.

With respect to this clone: The read terminates 3 residues before the CDR3 end, so the remaining end is supplied by the germline J gene. This chain joins TRBV7-9 and TRBJ1-2; D is perhaps TRBD1 (6 bases). There are 15 residues in the CDR3. Germline CDR1 SEHNR, CDR2 FQNEAQ (reference sequence). The CDR3: CASSVRGGGSYDYTF. The DNA read from the CDR3 is TGTGCCAGCAGCGTTAGGGGGGGAGGCTCCTACGAC. Drawing the rest from reference TRBV7-9 and TRBJ1-2, the complete variable domain is DTGVSQNPRHKITKRGQNVTFRCDPISEHNRLYWYRQTLGQGPEFLTYFQNEAQLEKSRLLSDRFSAERPKGSFSTLEIQRTEQGDSAMYLCASSVRGGGSYDYTFGSGTRLTVV.